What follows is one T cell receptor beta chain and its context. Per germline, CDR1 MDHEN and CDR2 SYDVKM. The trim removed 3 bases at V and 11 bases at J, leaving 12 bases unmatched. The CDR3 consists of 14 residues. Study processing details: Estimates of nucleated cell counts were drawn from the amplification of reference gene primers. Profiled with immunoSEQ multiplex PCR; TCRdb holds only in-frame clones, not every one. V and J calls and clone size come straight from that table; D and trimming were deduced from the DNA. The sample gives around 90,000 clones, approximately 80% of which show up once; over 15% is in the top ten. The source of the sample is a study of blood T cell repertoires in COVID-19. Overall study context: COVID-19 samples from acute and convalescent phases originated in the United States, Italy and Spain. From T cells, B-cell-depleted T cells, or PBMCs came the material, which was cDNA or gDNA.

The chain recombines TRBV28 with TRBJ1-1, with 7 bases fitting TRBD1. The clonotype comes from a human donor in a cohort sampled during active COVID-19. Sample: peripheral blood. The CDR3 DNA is TGTGCCAGCAGTTTGTCCAGGGGGATATACGGGGCTTTCTTT. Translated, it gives CASSLSRGIYGAFF.